Presented here are 15 T cell receptor beta chains from one specimen sequenced in a study of early stage breast cancer tumors. Using immunoSEQ multiplex PCR, the repertoire was profiled, and TCRdb retains in-frame clones only, with some absent. There are fewer than 35,000 clones in the sample; approximately 70% occur only once, and 10% lies in the top ten. Sequencing was carried out using breast tumor tissue. The source is a person in their thirties with breast cancer.

This chain links TRBV7-6 with TRBJ2-1; perhaps TRBD2 as D (5 bases). Germline CDR1 and CDR2: SGHVS and FNYEAQ. The CDR3 has 13 residues. The V and J ends lost 5 bases and 9 bases respectively, with 14 bases between them. The CDR3 nucleotides read TGTGCCAGCAGCGGGTCACCGGGGTTTGAGCAGTTCTTC. Translating it yields CASSGSPGFEQFF.

The chain couples TRBV14 to TRBJ1-2; 7 bases are a match to TRBD1. The CDR3 is made up of 15 amino acids. The germline V gene has CDR1 SGHDN and CDR2 FVKESK. J gave up 4 bases and V 3 bases, and 8 bases lay outside the gene matches. In DNA form, the CDR3 reads TGTGCCAGCAGCCACACACGGACAGGCCCCTATGGCTACACCTTC. Translating it yields CASSHTRTGPYGYTF.

The J gene is TRBJ1-3, the V gene TRBV6-1, with no clear D. Trimming pared 8 bases from V and 4 bases from J, leaving 9 bases between. The germline CDR1 and CDR2 sequences are MNHNS and SASEGT. The CDR3 loop spans 12 amino acids. CDR3 DNA sequence: TGTGCCAGCGGGGTACTGGGAAACACCATATATTTT. Translated, it gives CASGVLGNTIYF.

V is TRBV6-6 and J is TRBJ2-3; D is perhaps TRBD1 (5 bases). Germline V CDR1 and CDR2: MNHNY, SVGAGI (reference sequence). Trimming took off 0 bases at V and 8 bases at J, with 15 bases between the two ends. There are 15 residues in the CDR3. CDR3 sequence (DNA): TGTGCCAGCAGTTACTCGTTCGCGGCTCAGGGTACGCAGTATTTT. Protein: CASSYSFAAQGTQYF.

The chain is built from TRBV29-1 and TRBJ1-5; 8 bases agree with TRBD1. The V gene's germline CDR1 is SQVTM and CDR2 ANQGSEA. The CDR3 sequence is 15 residues long. The J segment lost 4 bases and the V segment lost 6 bases, leaving 11 bases of the junction unmatched. The CDR3 DNA is TGCAGCGTGGCTGACAGGGGACAAGGGAATCAGCCCCAGCATTTT. As protein: CSVADRGQGNQPQHF.

The V call is TRBV19, the J call TRBJ2-3, with TRBD1 identical over 10 bases. This CDR3 is 20 amino acids long. Germline CDR1 reads LNHDA; CDR2 reads SQIVND (reference sequence). The V segment lost 1 base and the J segment 0 bases; nucleotides outside the gene matches: 13. CDR3 loop: CASSIGDRGFFRDSTDTQYF. CDR3 bases: TGTGCCAGTAGTATAGGGGACAGGGGATTCTTCCGCGATAGCACAGATACGCAGTATTTT.

This chain links TRBV7-2 with TRBJ2-1; D gene ambiguous. V lost 6 bases and J lost 2, with 11 bases in between. Germline CDR1 and CDR2: SGHTA and FQGNSA. This CDR3 spans 14 amino acids. The CDR3 DNA is TGTGCCAGCAGAGGCGTCTTTCCCTACAATGAGCAGTTCTTC. Residues: CASRGVFPYNEQFF.

V usage is TRBV29-1 and J usage is TRBJ1-3; tentative D call: TRBD1 (5 bases). Trimming left V 7 bases short and J 1 base short, with 11 bases between. Looked up from germline, CDR1 is SQVTM and CDR2 is ANQGSEA. CDR3 length: 13 amino acids. CDR3: CSALRGSGNTIYF. For the CDR3, the DNA is TGCAGCGCCCTTCGGGGGTCTGGAAACACCATATATTTT.

The chain is built from TRBV13 and TRBJ1-2; D possibly corresponds to TRBD1 (6 bases). Germline lookup yields CDR1 PRHDT and CDR2 FYEKMQ (reference sequence). This CDR3 has 16 residues. V lost 2 bases and J 4 bases, leaving 17 bases between the germline ends. CDR3 protein: CASSLRAGAPFYGYTF. In nucleotides, the CDR3 is TGTGCCAGCAGCTTAAGGGCAGGGGCGCCATTCTATGGCTACACCTTC.

In its sample, this clone was seen a few times. The rearrangement joins TRBV5-5 to TRBJ1-5, with D perhaps TRBD1 (5 bases). This CDR3 is 15 amino acids long. V lost 2 bases, J lost 7 bases, and 16 bases lay in between. Germline assignment: CDR1 SGHKS and CDR2 YYEKEE (reference sequence). CDR3 sequence (DNA): TGTGCCAGCAGCTTAGGCGCAGGACACGGACAGCCCCAGCATTTT. This codes for CASSLGAGHGQPQHF. The variable domain in full, completed from reference TRBV5-5 and TRBJ1-5, reads DAGVTQSPTHLIKTRGQQVTLRCSPISGHKSVSWYQQVLGQGPQFIFQYYEKEERGRGNFPDRFSARQFPNYSSELNVNALLLGDSALYLCASSLGAGHGQPQHFGDGTRLSIL.

This rearrangement joins TRBV7-2 to TRBJ2-1; TRBD2 aligns across 8 bases. Germline loops: CDR1 SGHTA, CDR2 FQGNSA. V was clipped by 4 bases and J by 8 bases; unmatched bases: 16. The CDR3 spans 17 residues. The CDR3 protein is CASSWGAPSGSGDEQFF. The CDR3 nucleotides read TGTGCCAGCAGCTGGGGGGCCCCCAGCGGGAGTGGGGATGAGCAGTTCTTC. Combining the CDR3 with reference TRBV7-2 and TRBJ2-1 gives the whole variable domain GAGVSQSPSNKVTEKGKDVELRCDPISGHTALYWYRQSLGQGLEFLIYFQGNSAPDKSGLPSDRFSAERTGGSVSTLTIQRTQQEDSAVYLCASSWGAPSGSGDEQFFGPGTRLTVL.

CDR3 sequence: CASSLEEPYEQYF. CDR3 DNA: TGTGCCAGCAGCTTGGAAGAGCCCTACGAGCAGTACTTC. The chain uses TRBV5-6 and TRBJ2-5; D not resolved. The end of the DNA fits TRBJ2-7 better, so the J call may be wrong. Germline V gene sequence: CDR1 SGHDT, CDR2 YYEEEE. The CDR3 runs 13 residues.

The V call is TRBV7-8, the J call TRBJ2-7; a possible D gene is TRBD2 (5 bases). The germline CDR1 and CDR2 sequences are SGHVS and FQNEAQ. Deletions cut 5 bases from V and 0 bases from J, with 14 bases between. CDR3 length equals 15 residues. CDR3 nucleotide sequence: TGTGCCAGCAGCCCCCGGCTAGCCGTCTCCTACGAGCAGTACTTC. As protein: CASSPRLAVSYEQYF.

V and J are TRBV7-2 and TRBJ2-1; 14 positions agree with TRBD2. The CDR3 consists of 15 residues. The ends lost 3 bases at V and 6 bases at J; junction bases unmatched: 1. CDR1 is SGHTA, CDR2 FQGNSA, per germline. The CDR3: CASSFGLAGGNEQFF. CDR3 DNA: TGTGCCAGCAGCTTCGGACTAGCGGGAGGCAATGAGCAGTTCTTC.

The rearrangement joins TRBV4-1 to TRBJ2-1; TRBD2 matches 11 bases. CDR1 is MGHRA, CDR2 YSYEKL, per germline. With 1 base clipped from V and 5 bases from J, the junction kept 4 bases outside the gene matches. This CDR3 region has 16 residues. CDR3 in DNA: TGCGCCAGCAGCCAAGCGAGTAGCGGGAGGGACAATGAGCAGTTCTTC. This encodes CASSQASSGRDNEQFF.